These 32 T cell receptor beta chains were all obtained from the same sample, sequenced in a study of T cells in Graves' hyperthyroidism and ophthalmopathy. The investigators amplified TCR beta CDR3 regions from RNA transcripts. The TCR CDR3 was amplified in a first-round RT-PCR using the HTBI primer set. TCRdb fed the multiplex PCR reads into MiXCR, producing one record per CDR3 protein. The data hold around 620,000 distinct CDR3 sequences, with approximately 44% observed a single time. The sequencing input was peripheral blood or thyroid tissue (not recorded which). The receptors come from an adult woman with Graves' disease, either hyperthyroidism or ophthalmopathy (not recorded which).

V usage is TRBV24-1 and J usage is TRBJ2-7; 9 nucleotides agree with TRBD1. From germline, CDR1 is KGHDR and CDR2 SFDVKD. V shed 7 bases, J shed 0 bases, and the junction held 3 bases outside the gene matches. This CDR3 has 14 residues. The CDR3 is CATSPGQGSYEQYF. The CDR3 DNA is TGTGCCACCAGCCCGGGACAGGGCTCCTACGAGCAGTACTTC.

This clonotype was seen a few times. The rearrangement uses TRBV28 and TRBJ1-1; D remains ambiguous. CDR1 is MDHEN, CDR2 SYDVKM, per germline. The CDR3 contains 17 residues. V was trimmed by 2 bases and J by 1 base, leaving 17 bases between them. The CDR3 here is CASSLLRQSITNTEAFF. CDR3 in DNA: TGTGCCAGCAGTTTACTCCGCCAATCTATTACGAACACTGAAGCTTTCTTT.

The chain links TRBV24-1 to TRBJ2-5; D possibly matches TRBD1 or TRBD2 (5 bases each). The CDR3 has 15 amino acids. Trimming stripped 3 bases from V and 1 base from J, with 11 bases between. Germline values: CDR1 KGHDR, CDR2 SFDVKD. CDR3 region: CATSDAEGTQETQYF. Here the CDR3 DNA reads TGTGCCACCAGTGATGCCGAGGGGACCCAAGAGACCCAGTACTTC.

This clonotype was counted at least ten times. The V gene is TRBV2, the J gene TRBJ2-3; 14 nucleotides match TRBD2. J lost 6 bases, V lost 2 bases, and 7 bases had no gene match. The CDR3 covers 17 residues. Per the germline V gene, CDR1 is SNHLY and CDR2 is FYNNEI. The CDR3 nucleotides read TGTGCCAGCAGTGAACCGGGACTAGCGGGAGATGGGGATACGCAGTATTTT. Translated: CASSEPGLAGDGDTQYF.

This clonotype was seen repeatedly, ten times or more. This chain links TRBV7-9 with TRBJ2-7; no firm D call. This CDR3 contains 13 residues. The germline CDR1 and CDR2 sequences are SEHNR and FQNEAQ (reference sequence). V was cut by 8 bases and J by 3 bases, with 14 bases left in between. CDR3 nucleotides: TGTGCCAGCGGAAGGGCCCCAAACTACGAGCAGTACTTC. This codes for CASGRAPNYEQYF.

This clonotype was counted at least ten times. The rearrangement uses TRBV4-2 and TRBJ2-2; the match to TRBD2 covers 9 bases. V lost 4 bases and J lost 3; bases outside the gene matches: 3. The CDR3 has 15 residues. In germline, CDR1 is LGHNA, CDR2 YNFKEQ. The CDR3 DNA follows: TGTGCCAGCAGCCGGGTAGCGGGAGACACCGGGGAGCTGTTTTTT. This translates into CASSRVAGDTGELFF.

This clonotype was picked up many times. This chain connects TRBV19 to TRBJ1-1; 7 bases match TRBD1. Germline V CDR1 and CDR2: LNHDA, SQIVND (reference sequence). This CDR3 has 18 amino acids. J lost 3 bases, V lost 5 bases, and 18 bases had no gene match. The CDR3 bases are TGTGCCAGTAGTGTTGGTCGGGAAGCATGGGGACAGTACACTGAAGCTTTCTTT. It codes for CASSVGREAWGQYTEAFF. Looking up the rest from reference TRBV19 and TRBJ1-1 gives the full variable domain: DGGITQSPKYLFRKEGQNVTLSCEQNLNHDAMYWYRQDPGQGLRLIYYSQIVNDFQKGDIAEGYSVSREKKESFPLTVTSAQKNPTAFYLCASSVGREAWGQYTEAFFGQGTRLTVV.

Ten or more counts support this clonotype. V is TRBV6-2 or TRBV6-3 and J is TRBJ2-7; D unresolved. Germline lookup yields CDR1 MNHEY and CDR2 SVGEGT. The ends were cut back, 2 bases at V and 6 bases at J, with 17 bases in the middle. The CDR3 runs 15 residues. Here the CDR3 DNA reads TGTGCCAGCAGTTACGACATGGAAGGTTGGCCCGAGCAGTACTTC. Amino acids: CASSYDMEGWPEQYF.

This clonotype has a count of ten or more. The chain recombines TRBV6-5 with TRBJ2-7; D unresolved. CDR1 and CDR2 (germline): MNHEY, SVGAGI. Trimming took off 2 bases at V and 2 bases at J, with 13 bases between the two ends. This CDR3 region has 15 residues. CDR3 sequence: CASSYTSDRAYEQYF. The CDR3 DNA follows: TGTGCCAGCAGTTACACGTCGGATAGGGCCTACGAGCAGTACTTC.

CDR3 nucleotides: TGTGCCAGCAGCCCCCGGTCGGACGGATACACTGAAGCTTTCTTT. It specifies CASSPRSDGYTEAFF. The chain is built from TRBV7-4 and TRBJ1-1, with unresolved D. The V gene lost 5 bases and the J gene lost 3 bases, with 16 bases spanning the gap. The CDR3 contains 15 residues. Germline CDR1 is SGHVT and CDR2 is SQSDAQ.

In its sample, this clonotype was seen many times. The rearrangement links TRBV13 to TRBJ2-7; the match to TRBD2 covers 10 bases. The V gene's germline CDR1 is PRHDT and CDR2 FYEKMQ (reference sequence). CDR3 length: 14 residues. J was trimmed by 4 bases and V by 4 bases; bases with no gene match: 4. CDR3 sequence: CASSWASGSYEQYF. The CDR3, as DNA: TGTGCCAGCAGCTGGGCTAGCGGGAGTTACGAGCAGTACTTC. Complete variable domain (other parts from reference TRBV13 and TRBJ2-7): AAGVIQSPRHLIKEKRETATLKCYPIPRHDTVYWYQQGPGQDPQFLISFYEKMQSDKGSIPDRFSAQQFSDYHSELNMSSLELGDSALYFCASSWASGSYEQYFGPGTRLTVT.

This clonotype was picked up a small number of times. A read error is possible here, since a much larger clone lies one base away. J is TRBJ2-7 and V is TRBV7-2; no clear D gene. Per germline, CDR1 SGHTA and CDR2 FQGNSA. V was clipped by 4 bases and J by 9 bases, with 19 bases between them. The CDR3 is made up of 14 amino acids. Here the CDR3 DNA reads TGTGCCAGCAGCTCTCGTGCAACCCCTTGGGGGCAGTACTTC. This codes for CASSSRATPWGQYF.

As for this clonotype: The missing conserved phenylalanine or tryptophan at the end of this CDR3 makes a read error likely. The DNA is omitted, as the CDR3 cannot be located on it reliably, and the CDR3 follows TCRdb's listing. This rearrangement joins TRBV5-1 to TRBJ2-2; the D call of TRBD1 is as the table states it, not checked on the DNA. Germline V gives CDR1 SGHRS, CDR2 YFSETQ. The CDR3 region is 8 residues in length, termini included. The CDR3 loop is CASSLARD.

The chain combines TRBV27 with TRBJ2-5; a possible D gene is TRBD1 (6 bases). CDR1 MNHEY and CDR2 SMNVEV come from the germline V gene (reference sequence). The ends were cut back, 3 bases at V and 5 bases at J, with 13 bases in the middle. There are 14 residues in the CDR3. The CDR3 bases are TGTGCCAGCAGTTTGGCAGGGGAGAGCGAGACCCAGTACTTC. This translates into CASSLAGESETQYF.

The CDR3 bases are TGTGCCAGCAGCTCACCACGGGGTGTCGATCAGCCCCAGCATTTT. It yields the protein CASSSPRGVDQPQHF. J is TRBJ1-5 and V is TRBV7-9; D is unclear. The V end was cut by 4 bases, the J end by 5 bases, with 15 bases between. Germline V gene data show CDR1 as SEHNR and CDR2 as FQNEAQ (reference sequence). This CDR3 region has 15 residues.

At least ten counts were recorded for this clonotype. This rearrangement joins TRBV15 to TRBJ1-5; D is ambiguous. Trimming took 0 bases from V and 1 from J, leaving 7 bases between them. The CDR3 runs to 15 residues. Germline loops: CDR1 LNHNV, CDR2 YYDKDF (reference sequence). In nucleotides, the CDR3 is TGTGCCACCAGCAGAGATCCTGGCAGCAATCAGCCCCAGCATTTT. It encodes CATSRDPGSNQPQHF. Using reference TRBV15 and TRBJ1-5 for the parts outside the CDR3, the full variable domain is DAMVIQNPRYQVTQFGKPVTLSCSQTLNHNVMYWYQQKSSQAPKLLFHYYDKDFNNEADTPDNFQSRRPNTSFCFLDIRSPGLGDTAMYLCATSRDPGSNQPQHFGDGTRLSIL.

This clonotype was picked up many times. The chain employs TRBV15 and TRBJ2-7; the match to TRBD1 covers 9 bases. The CDR3 runs to 13 residues. With V trimmed by 4 bases and J by 6 bases, 4 bases remained unmatched. Germline CDR1 is LNHNV and CDR2 is YYDKDF (reference sequence). As DNA, the CDR3 is TGTGCCACCAGCATCCGACAGGGGGGCGAGCAGTACTTC. Translation gives CATSIRQGGEQYF. Full variable domain (remainder filled in from reference TRBV15 and TRBJ2-7): DAMVIQNPRYQVTQFGKPVTLSCSQTLNHNVMYWYQQKSSQAPKLLFHYYDKDFNNEADTPDNFQSRRPNTSFCFLDIRSPGLGDTAMYLCATSIRQGGEQYFGPGTRLTVT.

The CDR3 DNA reads as TGTGCCATCAGTGCAGGGAACGGGGACGGCTACGAGCAGTACTTC. Translated: CAISAGNGDGYEQYF. The V and J genes are TRBV10-3 and TRBJ2-7; D assignment may be TRBD1 or TRBD2 (5 bases each). The CDR3 consists of 15 residues. Germline CDR1 ENHRY, CDR2 SYGVKD. Trimming took 4 bases from V and 3 from J, leaving 16 bases between them.

This clonotype was seen many times. J is TRBJ2-5 and V is TRBV19; 8 bases are shared with TRBD2. The CDR3 has 14 residues. J gave up 2 bases and V 4 bases, and 3 bases lay outside the gene matches. The germline V gene has CDR1 LNHDA and CDR2 SQIVND (reference sequence). CDR3 sequence reads: CASSTGLVQETQYF. The DNA of the CDR3 is TGTGCCAGTAGTACGGGACTAGTTCAAGAGACCCAGTACTTC.

The J gene is TRBJ2-5, the V gene TRBV5-1, with D perhaps TRBD2 (6 bases). The V gene lost 2 bases and the J gene lost 11 bases, with 19 bases spanning the gap. Germline V gene data show CDR1 as SGHRS and CDR2 as YFSETQ. The CDR3 has 14 residues. CDR3 sequence: CASSFGAGWDEQYF. The CDR3 DNA reads TGCGCCAGCAGCTTCGGGGCGGGATGGGATGAGCAGTACTTC. The variable domain in full, completed from reference TRBV5-1 and TRBJ2-5, reads KAGVTQTPRYLIKTRGQQVTLSCSPISGHRSVSWYQQTPGQGLQFLFEYFSETQRNKGNFPGRFSGRQFSNSRSEMNVSTLELGDSALYLCASSFGAGWDEQYFGPGTRLLVL.

V is TRBV29-1 and J is TRBJ1-1, with a weak D call TRBD1 (5 bases). V was pared by 5 bases and J by 9 bases, with 13 bases between. This CDR3 is built from 11 residues. The V gene's germline CDR1 is SQVTM and CDR2 ANQGSEA. The CDR3 DNA reads as TGCAGCGTTTCTGGAGGGACCAAAGCTTTCTTT. Amino acid sequence: CSVSGGTKAFF.

The chain employs TRBV10-3 and TRBJ1-2; 10 nucleotides match TRBD1. Unmatched junction bases numbered 20, after V lost 6 bases and J lost 7 bases. The CDR3 runs to 18 residues. Germline CDR1 reads ENHRY; CDR2 reads SYGVKD. In DNA form, the CDR3 reads TGTGCCATCAGCGACGCAGAGTTCCCGGGACAGGGGAAGCGTGGCTACACCTTC. Protein product: CAISDAEFPGQGKRGYTF.

The chain joins TRBV11-2 to TRBJ1-1; possibly TRBD1 for D (5 bases). V shed 3 bases and J shed 4 bases, with 21 bases lying between them. Germline V gives CDR1 SGHAT, CDR2 FQNNGV. The CDR3 runs to 17 residues. The CDR3 reads CASSLQGVEARGTEAFF. CDR3 DNA sequence: TGTGCCAGCAGCTTGCAAGGGGTCGAGGCGAGGGGCACTGAAGCTTTCTTT.

To note about this clonotype: Given a much more abundant clone one base away, this may be a read error. The rearrangement links TRBV12-3 or TRBV12-4 to TRBJ2-5, with D possibly being TRBD2 (6 bases). Trimming removed 6 bases at V and 1 base at J, with 12 bases between. The CDR3 extends over 14 amino acids. The CDR3 protein is CASSHGGVQETQYF. CDR3 in DNA: TGTGCCAGCAGCCATGGAGGGGTCCAAGAGACCCAGTACTTC.

The chain employs TRBV7-9 and TRBJ1-2; weak D call: TRBD1 (6 bases). V lost 5 bases to trimming and J lost 6 bases, with 16 bases between them. The CDR3 is 14 residues long. Germline assignment: CDR1 SEHNR and CDR2 FQNEAQ (reference sequence). The CDR3 nucleotides read TGTGCCAGCAGCCCCGTGGGGGCGTACCATGGCTACACCTTC. This encodes CASSPVGAYHGYTF. The full variable domain, completed using reference TRBV7-9 and TRBJ1-2, is DTGVSQNPRHKITKRGQNVTFRCDPISEHNRLYWYRQTLGQGPEFLTYFQNEAQLEKSRLLSDRFSAERPKGSFSTLEIQRTEQGDSAMYLCASSPVGAYHGYTFGSGTRLTVV.

The chain couples TRBV9 to TRBJ2-2; 7 bases match TRBD1. The junction had 10 bases not matched to a gene; V was cut back by 4 bases and J by 1 base. The germline gives CDR1 SGDLS, CDR2 YYNGEE. The CDR3 runs 17 residues. For the CDR3, the DNA is TGTGCCAGCAGCCGCCGAGCCGGGACAGTGAACACCGGGGAGCTGTTTTTT. Amino acids: CASSRRAGTVNTGELFF.

V usage is TRBV5-1 and J usage is TRBJ2-3; D is undetermined. The germline V and J ends were trimmed by 4 bases and 0 bases, with 9 bases remaining between them. The CDR3 has 14 amino acids. Germline assignment: CDR1 SGHRS and CDR2 YFSETQ. The CDR3 nucleotides are TGCGCCAGCAGCGAGCAGAGGAGCACAGATACGCAGTATTTT. Its protein is CASSEQRSTDTQYF.

This chain joins TRBV29-1 and TRBJ2-7, with 11 bases aligning to TRBD2. This CDR3 contains 15 residues. CDR1 and CDR2 from the germline V gene are SQVTM and ANQGSEA. V was pared by 7 bases and J by 3 bases, with 11 bases of the junction left unmatched. CDR3 loop: CSAHGASGRLYEQYF. In DNA form, the CDR3 reads TGCAGCGCCCACGGGGCTAGCGGGAGGCTCTACGAGCAGTACTTC.

The chain carries TRBV9 and TRBJ1-6; D perhaps matches TRBD1 (5 bases). This CDR3 has 17 amino acids. In germline, CDR1 is SGDLS, CDR2 YYNGEE. Trimming shortened V by 4 bases and J by 2 bases, and 16 bases separated the two germline ends. The DNA for the CDR3 is TGTGCCAGCAGCCCCGTGGTAGGGGTAGCCTATAATTCACCCCTCCACTTT. It encodes CASSPVVGVAYNSPLHF.

The chain combines TRBV10-3 with TRBJ2-5; D gene uncertain. Looked up from germline, CDR1 is ENHRY and CDR2 is SYGVKD. The V end lost 0 bases, the J end lost 3 bases, and 8 bases lay between the germline ends. CDR3 length: 14 amino acids. CDR3 protein: CAISESVAEETQYF. In nucleotides, the CDR3 is TGTGCCATCAGTGAGTCAGTGGCCGAAGAGACCCAGTACTTC.

J is TRBJ2-7 and V is TRBV5-1; the match to TRBD1 covers 7 bases. Germline CDR1 is SGHRS and CDR2 is YFSETQ. CDR3 size: 14 residues. Trimming removed 6 bases from V and 5 bases from J; junction bases left unmatched: 11. The chain's CDR3 is CASTSMAGGHEQYF. The CDR3 coding sequence is TGCGCCAGCACCTCAATGGCAGGGGGACACGAGCAGTACTTC.

The chain recombines TRBV12-3 or TRBV12-4 with TRBJ1-2; no reliable D call. This CDR3 region has 13 residues. Trimming took off 3 bases at V and 5 bases at J, with 10 bases between the two ends. The CDR3, as DNA: TGTGCCAGCAGTTTTGGGTCTCGGTATGGCTACACCTTC. The encoded protein is CASSFGSRYGYTF.